This is a list of T cell receptor beta chains from one sample in a study of blood T cell repertoires in COVID-19. Sequenced by immunoSEQ multiplex PCR; TCRdb stores in-frame clones only, minus some. This sample has 110,000 or so clones, with over 60% found just once. Sequenced sample: peripheral blood. These receptors all come from a man in his sixties or seventies with acute or convalescent COVID-19. Both conserved end residues are part of each CDR3. A D gene is named only where the DNA matches it firmly. The size of a clone is reported for some rows only, either as once, few or many, or as a class for expanded clones.

V	size	D	J	CDR3	DNA
TRBV6-5	.	TRBD1	TRBJ1-3	CASRGTGPGNTIYF	TGTGCCAGCAGAGGGACAGGGCCTGGAAACACCATATATTTT
TRBV7-3	few	.	TRBJ1-6	CASSLSGKESSYNSPLHF	TGTGCCAGCAGCTTATCAGGGAAGGAGAGCTCCTATAATTCACCCCTCCACTTT
TRBV11-2	.	.	TRBJ1-4	CASSQAGQEKLFF	TGTGCCAGCAGCCAAGCTGGGCAGGAAAAACTGTTTTTT
TRBV28	.	TRBD2	TRBJ2-7	CASSSGLAREQYF	TGTGCCAGCAGTTCCGGACTAGCGCGCGAGCAGTACTTC
TRBV7-9	.	.	TRBJ1-4	CASSPFGGTNEKLFF	TGTGCCAGCAGCCCATTCGGGGGGACTAATGAAAAACTGTTTTTT
TRBV11-2	many	.	TRBJ2-2	CASSREPAGELFF	TGTGCCAGCAGTCGCGAACCGGCCGGGGAGCTGTTTTTT
TRBV5-6	.	.	TRBJ2-2	CASSSGQFWGKANTGELFF	TGTGCCAGCAGCTCTGGACAGTTTTGGGGTAAAGCGAACACCGGGGAGCTGTTTTTT
TRBV28	.	.	TRBJ1-4	CASNIDGGGPDEKLFF	TGTGCCAGCAACATCGATGGCGGGGGGCCGGATGAAAAACTGTTTTTT
TRBV5-1	.	.	TRBJ2-3	CASSLVSSSRTDTQYF	TGCGCCAGCAGCTTGGTGTCTAGCAGTCGCACAGATACGCAGTATTTT
TRBV27	.	.	TRBJ1-3	CASNLTVSGNTIYF	TGTGCCAGCAACTTAACGGTCTCTGGAAACACCATATATTTT
TRBV6-5	.	TRBD2	TRBJ2-2	CATLGSGGGELFF	TGTGCCACCCTGGGTTCGGGGGGCGGGGAGCTGTTTTTT
TRBV5-1	.	TRBD2	TRBJ2-2	CATSPTSWPGELFF	TGCGCCACCTCCCCGACTAGCTGGCCCGGGGAGCTGTTTTTT
TRBV14	.	TRBD2	TRBJ2-1	CASSHILAGGTNEQFF	TGTGCCAGCAGCCACATACTAGCGGGGGGGACCAATGAGCAGTTCTTC
TRBV9	.	TRBD2	TRBJ2-3	CASSLTTDSGNADTQYF	TGTGCCAGCAGCCTCACGACTGATAGCGGGAACGCAGATACGCAGTATTTT
TRBV7-9	.	.	TRBJ2-1	CASSLGPGASNEQFF	TGTGCCAGCAGCTTAGGGCCAGGGGCCAGTAATGAGCAGTTCTTC
TRBV5-1	.	TRBD1	TRBJ2-2	CASSLGQGSGTGELFF	TGCGCCAGCAGCTTGGGACAGGGATCGGGCACCGGGGAGCTGTTTTTT
TRBV4-1	.	.	TRBJ1-3	CASSQGQAGNTIYF	TGCGCCAGCAGCCAAGGACAGGCTGGAAACACCATATATTTT
TRBV6-5	.	TRBD2	TRBJ2-3	CAAGLPSTDTQYF	TGTGCCGCGGGACTACCTAGCACAGATACGCAGTATTTT
TRBV5-6	.	.	TRBJ1-5	CASSPGGRGQPQHF	TGTGCCAGCAGCCCCGGGGGTAGAGGGCAGCCCCAGCATTTT
TRBV5-5	.	.	TRBJ1-1	CASSLAGNTEAFF	TGTGCCAGCAGCTTGGCAGGGAACACTGAAGCTTTCTTT
TRBV7-3	.	.	TRBJ1-1	CASSFEQGLRLENTEAFF	TGTGCCAGCAGCTTTGAACAGGGACTAAGACTGGAGAACACTGAAGCTTTCTTT
TRBV7-2	.	.	TRBJ2-2	CASSLGGRDTGELFF	TGTGCCAGCAGCTTAGGGGGGCGGGACACCGGGGAGCTGTTTTTT
TRBV30	.	.	TRBJ2-7	CAWSQYSYEQYF	TGTGCCTGGAGTCAGTACTCCTACGAGCAGTACTTC
TRBV16	.	TRBD1	TRBJ1-1	CASRPGTATEAFF	TGTGCCAGCAGACCCGGGACAGCCACTGAAGCTTTCTTT
TRBV5-6	.	.	TRBJ1-6	CASSIGENSPLHF	TGTGCCAGCAGCATAGGGGAAAATTCACCCCTCCACTTT
TRBV11-1	.	.	TRBJ2-1	CASSSSGGGNEQFF	TGTGCCAGCAGTTCTAGCGGAGGGGGCAATGAGCAGTTCTTC
TRBV12-5	few	TRBD1	TRBJ1-2	CASGRDRGLSYGYTF	TGTGCTAGTGGTCGGGACAGGGGATTGAGCTATGGCTACACCTTC
TRBV3-1/TRBV3-2	.	.	TRBJ2-5	CASRTPGETQYF	TGTGCCAGCAGGACCCCGGGGGAGACCCAGTACTTC
TRBV7-9	.	.	TRBJ2-1	CASSSYQKSYNEQFF	TGTGCCAGCAGCTCGTACCAGAAATCCTACAATGAGCAGTTCTTC